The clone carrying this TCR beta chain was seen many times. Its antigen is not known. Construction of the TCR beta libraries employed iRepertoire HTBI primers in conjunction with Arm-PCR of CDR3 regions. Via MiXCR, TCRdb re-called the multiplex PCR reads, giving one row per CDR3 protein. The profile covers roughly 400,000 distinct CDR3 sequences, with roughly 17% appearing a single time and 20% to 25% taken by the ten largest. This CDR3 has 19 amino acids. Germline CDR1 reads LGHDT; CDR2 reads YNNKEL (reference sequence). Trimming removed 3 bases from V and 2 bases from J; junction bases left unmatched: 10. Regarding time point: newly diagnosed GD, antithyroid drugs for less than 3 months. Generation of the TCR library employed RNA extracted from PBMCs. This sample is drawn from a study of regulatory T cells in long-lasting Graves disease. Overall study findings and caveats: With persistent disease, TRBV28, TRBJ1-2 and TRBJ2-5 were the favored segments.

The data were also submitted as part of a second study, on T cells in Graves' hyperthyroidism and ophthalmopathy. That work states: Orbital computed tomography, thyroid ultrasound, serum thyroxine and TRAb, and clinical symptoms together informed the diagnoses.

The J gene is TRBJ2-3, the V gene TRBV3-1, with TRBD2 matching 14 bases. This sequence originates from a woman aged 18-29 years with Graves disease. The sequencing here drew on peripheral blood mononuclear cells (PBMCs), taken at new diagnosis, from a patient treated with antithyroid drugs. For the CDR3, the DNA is TGTGCCAGCAGCCACTTCGGGACTAGCGGGAGCGGTCCCACAGATACGCAGTATTTT. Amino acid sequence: CASSHFGTSGSGPTDTQYF.